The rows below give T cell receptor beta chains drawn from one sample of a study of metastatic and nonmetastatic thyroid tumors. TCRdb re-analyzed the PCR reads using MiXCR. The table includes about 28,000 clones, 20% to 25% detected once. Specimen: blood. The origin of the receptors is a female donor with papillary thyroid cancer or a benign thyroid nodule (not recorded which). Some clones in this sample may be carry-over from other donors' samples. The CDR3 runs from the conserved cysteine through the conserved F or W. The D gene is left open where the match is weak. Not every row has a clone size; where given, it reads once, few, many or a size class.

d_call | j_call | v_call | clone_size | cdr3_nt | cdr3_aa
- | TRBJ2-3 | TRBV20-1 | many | TGCAAGAGCGACAGTGCCAGCGACGAGTATTTT | CKSDSASDEYF
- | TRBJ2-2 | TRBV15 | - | TGTGCCACCAGGGCGGAGGGGGGGGGTAGAGGAACCGGGGAGCTGTTTTTT | CATRAEGGGRGTGELFF
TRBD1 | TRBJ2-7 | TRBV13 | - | TGTGCCAGCAGCCTTCGCCCCTACAGGGGTAAGGTTTTTGGTATGACCTACGAGCAGTACTTC | CASSLRPYRGKVFGMTYEQYF
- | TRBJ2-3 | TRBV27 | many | TGTGCCAGCAGTTTATTCGGGAGAGGAGATACGCAGTATTTT | CASSLFGRGDTQYF
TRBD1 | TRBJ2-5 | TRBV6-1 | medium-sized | TGTGCCAGCTCCCCATGGGACAGGGCCATCCAAGAGACCCAGTACTTC | CASSPWDRAIQETQYF
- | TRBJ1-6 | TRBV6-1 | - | TGTGCCAGCAGTGAGATCGCCTCACCCCTCCACTTT | CASSEIASPLHF
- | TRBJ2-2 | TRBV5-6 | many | TGTGCCAGCGGGACGGGCACCGGGGAGCTGTTTTTT | CASGTGTGELFF
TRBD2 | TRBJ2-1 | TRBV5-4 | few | TGTGCCAGCAGCTCGACTACTAGCGGGGGTAACGATGAGCAGTTCTTC | CASSSTTSGGNDEQFF
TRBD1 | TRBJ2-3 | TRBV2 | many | TGTGCCAGCAGCTGGGACAGGAGCACAGATACGCAGTATTTT | CASSWDRSTDTQYF
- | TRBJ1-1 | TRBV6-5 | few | TGTGCCAGCAGTTACTCGATAGAGGTTAACACTGAAGCTTTCTTT | CASSYSIEVNTEAFF
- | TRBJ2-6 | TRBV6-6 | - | TGTGCCAGCAGTTACCGGGGTTCCGGTGCCAACGTCCTGACTTTC | CASSYRGSGANVLTF
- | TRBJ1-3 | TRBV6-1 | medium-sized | TGTGCCAGCAGGCTGGACGCGGGGCTATACACCATATATTTT | CASRLDAGLYTIYF
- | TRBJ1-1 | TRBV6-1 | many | TGTGCCAGCAAAAAGGACCTGAACACTGAAGCTTTCTTT | CASKKDLNTEAFF
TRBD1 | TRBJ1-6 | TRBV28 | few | TGTGCCAGCACTATCGTACAGGGGGGTTCACCCCTCCACTTT | CASTIVQGGSPLHF
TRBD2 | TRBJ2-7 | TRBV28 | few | TGTGCCAGCAGTTTCCGGGAGGGTCGTCTTTTACAGTACTTC | CASSFREGRLLQYF
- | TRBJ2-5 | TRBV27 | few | TGTGCCAGCAGTGATACAGGGAAAGAGACCCAGTACTTC | CASSDTGKETQYF
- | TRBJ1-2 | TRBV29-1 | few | TGCAGCGTTCGCGGGGGGATTAACTATGGCTACACCTTC | CSVRGGINYGYTF
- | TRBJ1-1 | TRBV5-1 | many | TGCGCCAGCAGCTTGGAGGGGAAGAACACTGAAGCTTTCTTT | CASSLEGKNTEAFF
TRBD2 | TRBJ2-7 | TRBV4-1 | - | TGCGCCAGCAGCCATCCCGGACTAGCGGGAAATTCCTACGAGCAGTACTTC | CASSHPGLAGNSYEQYF